These 5 T cell receptor beta chains share one sample of origin, sequenced in a study of T cells expressing NK-cell markers. TCRdb reprocessed the 5' RACE reads; each CDR3 protein has one entry and no DNA is given. Found here are 500,000 or so distinct CDR3 sequences; the top ten clones hold approximately 3.6%. The specimen was blood T cells: a sorted CD56 or NKG2C T cell subset, CD4+ or CD8+ T cells, or bulk PBMC T cells (not recorded which). These receptor sequences come from a man aged 18 to 29 in good health.

The CDR3 reads CASRAGTTDTQYF. The chain has TRBV7-9 and TRBJ2-3; the TRBD1 assignment by TCRdb is unverifiable without DNA. This CDR3 spans 13 amino acids. Germline lookup yields CDR1 SEHNR and CDR2 FQNEAQ (reference sequence). Complete variable domain (other parts from reference TRBV7-9 and TRBJ2-3): DTGVSQNPRHKITKRGQNVTFRCDPISEHNRLYWYRQTLGQGPEFLTYFQNEAQLEKSRLLSDRFSAERPKGSFSTLEIQRTEQGDSAMYLCASRAGTTDTQYFGPGTRLTVL.

The chain combines TRBV12-3 or TRBV12-4 with TRBJ2-1; TCRdb picks TRBD2, but there is no DNA to check that call. The CDR3 runs 15 residues. CDR3 protein: CASSPYRGGYNEQFF.

V is TRBV27 and J is TRBJ1-3. The CDR3 loop spans 16 amino acids. CDR1 is MNHEY and CDR2 is SMNVEV in the germline V gene (reference sequence). CDR3 sequence reads: CASSLSGGLSGNTIYF.

The CDR3 loop is CASRRTSTHEQFF. This sequence joins TRBV12-3 or TRBV12-4 and TRBJ2-1; the D call from TCRdb, TRBD2, cannot be confirmed without DNA. This CDR3 is built from 13 residues.

This chain joins TRBV21-1 and TRBJ2-1; TCRdb calls TRBD2, which cannot be checked without DNA. TRBV21-1 is noted as a pseudogene. CDR3 length: 20 amino acids. Here the CDR3 reads CASSNDATSGRAGAYNEQFF.